A selection of T cell receptor beta chains follows, all from one sample in a study. From the RT-PCR reads, TCRdb called clonotypes with MiXCR, one entry per CDR3 protein. The sample includes about 680,000 distinct CDR3 sequences, 13% to 15% seen only once; the top ten take around 3.3%. Source material: memory CD4+ T cells from blood. These receptors came from a female donor in good health, serving as a healthy control. The CDR3 runs from the conserved cysteine through the conserved F or W. D genes are given only for firm matches. Clone size is shown for a subset of rows, as once, few, many or a class of expanded clone.

TRBJ2-2 | NA | TRBV28 | TRBD2 | TGTGCCAGCAGTCCCACAAGCGGGAGGGTGAAGACCGGGGAGCTGTTTTTT | CASSPTSGRVKTGELFF
TRBJ2-7 | many | TRBV5-1 | NA | TGCGCCAGCAGCTCACAGCTAGGCCTCACGCCGGGGGAGCAGTACTTC | CASSSQLGLTPGEQYF
TRBJ2-7 | few | TRBV20-1 | TRBD1 | TGCAGTGCTGGAACTCCGGGACAGGGCCACGAGCAGTACTTC | CSAGTPGQGHEQYF
TRBJ2-1 | few | TRBV5-1 | TRBD2 | TGCGCCAGCAGCCAAATATGGGCGGGGGGGGACAATGAGCAGTTCTTC | CASSQIWAGGDNEQFF
TRBJ1-3 | NA | TRBV7-2 | NA | TGTGCCAGCAGCCAAACAATCGGGGCGAGAGGAAACACCATATATTTT | CASSQTIGARGNTIYF
TRBJ2-7 | few | TRBV20-1 | NA | TGCAGTGCTAGTCAAGGAGGAACGTACGAGCAGTACTTC | CSASQGGTYEQYF
TRBJ2-3 | many | TRBV20-1 | NA | TGCAGTGCCACCCCAAGGGGGGCCTTTGATACGCAGTATTTT | CSATPRGAFDTQYF
TRBJ2-3 | many | TRBV6-5 | NA | TGTGCCAGCAGTTACTCCGGTCTGGGTCGACCTGATTCAGATACGCAGTATTTT | CASSYSGLGRPDSDTQYF
TRBJ2-2 | few | TRBV30 | TRBD1 | TGTGCCTGGAGACACCGGGACAGGGGGCTATCCGGGGAGCTGTTTTTT | CAWRHRDRGLSGELFF
TRBJ1-5 | few | TRBV2 | NA | TGTGCCAGCAGTGAATTTGGGGGCAATAGCAATCAGCCCCAGCATTTT | CASSEFGGNSNQPQHF
TRBJ1-1 | few | TRBV6-5 | TRBD1 | TGTGCCAGCAGTTACGACAGGGGGGGCACTGAAGCTTTCTTT | CASSYDRGGTEAFF
TRBJ2-7 | few | TRBV29-1 | TRBD1 | TGCAGCGTGGGACAGAGCTACGAGCAGTACTTC | CSVGQSYEQYF
TRBJ2-2 | NA | TRBV20-1 | TRBD2 | TGCAGTGCTAGAGATTTCCGGATTAGCGGCAGCGGGAGGGCCGCCGGGGAGCTGTTTTTT | CSARDFRISGSGRAAGELFF
TRBJ1-2 | few | TRBV5-6 | NA | TGTGCCAGCAGCTTGGCGGGGGCTTTTAATGACTATGGCTACACCTTC | CASSLAGAFNDYGYTF
TRBJ2-5 | once | TRBV12-3/TRBV12-4 | TRBD2 | TGTGCCAGCAGTTCCTTCACCGGGACTAGCTGGAGGGGCGGAGAAGAGACCCAGTACTTC | CASSSFTGTSWRGGEETQYF
TRBJ1-1 | many | TRBV29-1 | TRBD1 | TGCAGCGTTGCAAAAGGACAGGGCGGGACTGAAGCTTTCTTT | CSVAKGQGGTEAFF
TRBJ1-2 | NA | TRBV6-2/TRBV6-3 | TRBD1 | TGTGCCAGCAAAACCGACCACCGACAGGGCTATGGCTACACCTTC | CASKTDHRQGYGYTF
TRBJ2-1 | many | TRBV7-8 | TRBD2 | TGTGCCAGCAGCCCAACGGGACTAGCGGAAAATGAGCAGTTCTTC | CASSPTGLAENEQFF
TRBJ1-1 | NA | TRBV5-4 | NA | TGTGCCAGCAGCTTGTTTGGAGGAGCGACTGAAGCTTTCTTT | CASSLFGGATEAFF
TRBJ2-5 | few | TRBV20-1 | NA | TGCAGTGCGTTGGGACTGGGGGAGACCCAGTACTTC | CSALGLGETQYF
TRBJ1-2 | NA | TRBV20-1 | TRBD1 | TGCAGTGCTAGGGGCGGCGCAGGGGGCTTAGGTGGCTACACCTTC | CSARGGAGGLGGYTF
TRBJ1-5 | few | TRBV18 | NA | TGTGCCAGCTCCGGCAATAAGGATCAGCCCCAGCATTTT | CASSGNKDQPQHF
TRBJ2-2 | NA | TRBV6-6 | NA | TGTGCCAGCAGTTACAGCCATCCGGGTAGGGACACCGGGGAGCTGTTTTTT | CASSYSHPGRDTGELFF
TRBJ2-7 | NA | TRBV18 | NA | TGTGCCAGCTCACCGGGAAGGGTGAACTACGAGCAGTACTTC | CASSPGRVNYEQYF
TRBJ2-7 | few | TRBV6-6 | TRBD1 | TGTGCCACCAGAAGACAGGGGAACGAGCAGTACTTC | CATRRQGNEQYF
TRBJ1-2 | many | TRBV12-3/TRBV12-4 | NA | TGTGCCAGCAGTCCTCAACAGGGACTACTCTATGGCTACACCTTC | CASSPQQGLLYGYTF
TRBJ2-2 | NA | TRBV20-1 | NA | TGCAGTGCCAGCCGGACAGAGAGCACCGGGGAGCTGTTTTTT | CSASRTESTGELFF
TRBJ2-6 | few | TRBV27 | NA | TGTGCCAGCAGTTCCTACAGCTCTGGGGCCAACGTCCTGACTTTC | CASSSYSSGANVLTF